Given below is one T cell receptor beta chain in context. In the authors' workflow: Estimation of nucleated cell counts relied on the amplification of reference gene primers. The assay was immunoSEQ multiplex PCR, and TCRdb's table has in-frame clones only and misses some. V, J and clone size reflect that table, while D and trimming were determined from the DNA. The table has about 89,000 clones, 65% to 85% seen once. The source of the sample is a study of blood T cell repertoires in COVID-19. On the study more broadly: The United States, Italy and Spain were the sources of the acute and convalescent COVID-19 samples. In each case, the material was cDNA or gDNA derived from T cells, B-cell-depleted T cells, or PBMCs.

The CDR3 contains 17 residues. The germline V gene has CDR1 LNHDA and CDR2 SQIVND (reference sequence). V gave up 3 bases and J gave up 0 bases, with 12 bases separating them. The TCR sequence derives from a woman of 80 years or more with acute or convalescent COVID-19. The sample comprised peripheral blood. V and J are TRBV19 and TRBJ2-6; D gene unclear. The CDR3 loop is CASSIGPKLSGANVLTF. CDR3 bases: TGTGCCAGTAGTATTGGGCCGAAACTCTCTGGGGCCAACGTCCTGACTTTC.